This TCR beta chain came from a study of cytomegalovirus exposure and HLA in healthy donors. Study results and limitations: Prior analysis indicated that the majority of TCR beta V segments exhibited productivity approximately 90% or approximately 30% of the time. Accurate prediction of most subjects' HLA-A and HLA-B alleles from TCR beta sequences was reported.

The CDR3 covers 20 residues. The J segment lost 0 bases and the V segment lost 2 bases, leaving 8 bases of the junction unmatched. Per germline, CDR1 SNHLY and CDR2 FYNNEI. On this clone itself: Its antigen remains unknown.

Vbeta (60) and Jbeta (13) primers were used in the PCR. TCRdb's table, derived via immunoSEQ multiplex PCR, lists solely in-frame clones and lacks some. The sample shows 150,000 or so clones, approximately 80% of them seen only once. The chain is built from TRBV2 and TRBJ2-1; 15 nucleotides agree with TRBD2. This TCR came from a man in his fifties or sixties in good health and CMV-seronegative. Sample: PBMCs. CDR3: CASSEPGLAGGQNSYNEQFF. For the CDR3, the DNA is TGTGCCAGCAGTGAACCGGGACTAGCGGGGGGTCAAAACTCCTACAATGAGCAGTTCTTC.